These 14 T cell receptor beta chains originate from one sample sequenced in a study of T-cell memory formation after mild COVID-19. TCRdb recomputed calls from the 5' RACE reads with MiXCR, one row per CDR3 protein. The table records about 250,000 distinct CDR3 sequences, roughly 15% of them present only once. Sequencing was performed on PBMCs or a T cell subset sorted from them (not recorded which). The receptors stem from a man aged 18 to 30 who had mild COVID-19 (a few samples of this study predate the infection). Cell type and time point are not known.

This clonotype has a handful of counts. The genes are TRBV5-1 and TRBJ2-2; D is possibly TRBD2 (7 bases). The CDR3 runs to 14 residues. The germline gives CDR1 SGHRS, CDR2 YFSETQ. The germline V and J ends were trimmed by 5 bases and 4 bases, with 12 bases remaining between them. CDR3 sequence: CASRSGGPTGELFF. The CDR3, as DNA: TGCGCCAGCAGGTCGGGGGGCCCCACCGGGGAGCTGTTTTTT.

The J gene is TRBJ2-1, the V gene TRBV20-1, with D maybe TRBD2 (6 bases). In germline, CDR1 is DFQATT, CDR2 SNEGSKA (reference sequence). This CDR3 has 12 amino acids. V lost 6 bases and J 6 bases, leaving 12 bases between the germline ends. This chain's CDR3 is CSAGPSANEQFF. CDR3 bases: TGCAGTGCCGGACCTAGCGCCAATGAGCAGTTCTTC.

Only a few counts were recorded for this clonotype. The rearrangement links TRBV12-5 to TRBJ2-1; D not certain. Looked up from germline, CDR1 is LGHNT and CDR2 is FRNRAP. V lost 4 bases and J lost 0, with 16 bases in between. The CDR3 loop spans 17 amino acids. The chain's CDR3 is CASGYYGGDSSYNEQFF. The CDR3 region has the DNA TGTGCTAGTGGTTATTATGGTGGGGATAGCTCCTACAATGAGCAGTTCTTC.

The chain recombines TRBV3-1 with TRBJ1-5; 8 bases fit TRBD1. Germline V gene data show CDR1 as LGHDT and CDR2 as YNNKEL (reference sequence). V lost 8 bases and J lost 6; bases outside the gene matches: 9. CDR3 length equals 14 residues. This CDR3 reads CASGRGRNGQPQHF. As DNA, the CDR3 is TGTGCCAGCGGCAGGGGGCGCAATGGTCAGCCCCAGCATTTT.

V gene TRBV6-2 or TRBV6-3 combines with J gene TRBJ2-6; the D is unclear. The CDR3 runs to 17 residues. Trimming stripped 5 bases from V and 0 bases from J, with 14 bases between. Per the germline V gene, CDR1 is MNHEY and CDR2 is SVGEGT. The CDR3 bases are TGTGCCAGCAGTAAGTGGGCAGCAACCTCTGGGGCCAACGTCCTGACTTTC. Translation: CASSKWAATSGANVLTF.

This clonotype was recorded a few times. The chain recombines TRBV6-1 with TRBJ1-1; D unresolved. This CDR3 is built from 13 residues. From germline, CDR1 is MNHNS and CDR2 SASEGT. The ends were cut back, 6 bases at V and 6 bases at J, with 14 bases in the middle. In DNA, the CDR3 is TGTGCCAGCAGCGAAATCGGGAGGGCTGAAGCTTTCTTT. Its protein product is CASSEIGRAEAFF.

This chain uses TRBV6-6 with TRBJ2-1, with D tentatively TRBD1 (6 bases). The V end lost 5 bases, the J end lost 7 bases, and 12 bases lay between the germline ends. Germline lookup yields CDR1 MNHNY and CDR2 SVGAGI (reference sequence). The CDR3 contains 13 residues. DNA for the CDR3: TGTGCCAGCAGTCGTGGACAGCTTAATGAGCAGTTCTTC. This gives the protein CASSRGQLNEQFF.

The V and J genes are TRBV5-1 and TRBJ2-1; 7 bases are a match to TRBD1. This CDR3 spans 14 amino acids. Germline-derived CDR1 and CDR2 are SGHRS and YFSETQ. V lost 1 base, J lost 6 bases, and 4 bases stayed unmatched. The CDR3 nucleotides are TGCGCCAGCAGCTTGCTACAGGGGACCAATGAGCAGTTCTTC. This translates into CASSLLQGTNEQFF.

The rearrangement joins TRBV7-8 to TRBJ1-6; 7 bases line up with TRBD1. The CDR3 loop spans 15 amino acids. With 5 bases clipped from V and 6 bases from J, the junction kept 7 bases outside the gene matches. The germline V gene encodes CDR1 SGHVS and CDR2 FQNEAQ. Here the CDR3 reads CASSRVRDSNSPLHF. CDR3 coding DNA: TGTGCCAGCAGCCGCGTCCGGGACAGTAATTCACCCCTCCACTTT. The entire variable domain, with the rest obtained from reference TRBV7-8 and TRBJ1-6, is as follows: GAGVSQSPRYKVAKRGQDVALRCDPISGHVSLFWYQQALGQGPEFLTYFQNEAQLDKSGLPSDRFFAERPEGSVSTLKIQRTQQEDSAVYLCASSRVRDSNSPLHFGNGTRLTVT.

The genes are TRBV12-3 or TRBV12-4 and TRBJ1-2; D remains unclear. V shed 4 bases and J shed 6 bases, with 12 bases lying between them. This CDR3 is built from 13 residues. The DNA of the CDR3 is TGTGCCAGCAGTTCGATGGCAGGTCATGGCTACACCTTC. As protein: CASSSMAGHGYTF.

This rearrangement joins TRBV11-2 to TRBJ1-6; D remains ambiguous. The CDR3 extends over 12 amino acids. The V gene lost 5 bases and the J gene lost 7 bases, with 6 bases spanning the gap. Germline assignment: CDR1 SGHAT and CDR2 FQNNGV. CDR3 sequence: CASSAFNSPLHF. CDR3 DNA: TGTGCCAGCAGCGCCTTCAATTCACCCCTCCACTTT.

The chain uses TRBV20-1 and TRBJ2-3; TRBD2 aligns across 8 bases. Germline V gene data show CDR1 as DFQATT and CDR2 as SNEGSKA (reference sequence). Trimming at V came to 5 bases and at J to 4 bases, leaving 5 bases not matched to a gene. This CDR3 comprises 13 residues. CDR3 bases: TGCAGTGCTCCCGGGACTAGGGCAGATACGCAGTATTTT. Amino acids: CSAPGTRADTQYF.

V and J are TRBV6-5 and TRBJ2-4; D remains ambiguous. CDR3 length: 13 amino acids. Per the germline V gene, CDR1 is MNHEY and CDR2 is SVGAGI. Deletions cut 0 bases from V and 8 bases from J, with 8 bases between. Here the CDR3 reads CASSYSMGYIQYF. CDR3 DNA: TGTGCCAGCAGTTACTCGATGGGGTACATTCAGTACTTC.

The chain links TRBV7-2 to TRBJ2-5, with D unresolved. The length of the CDR3 is 12 residues. The germline V and J ends were trimmed by 1 base and 4 bases, with 4 bases remaining between them. Germline CDR1 is SGHTA and CDR2 is FQGNSA. Here the CDR3 DNA reads TGTGCCAGCAGCTTAGTCACAGAGACCCAGTACTTC. Translating gives CASSLVTETQYF.